These T cell receptor beta chains were read from a single sample in a study of molecular identifiers for immune sequencing clone quantification. TCRdb reanalysed the PCR reads using MiXCR and keeps one entry per CDR3 protein. The table includes 85,000 to 100,000 distinct CDR3 sequences, 20% to 25% detected once. The sequencing sample was made of naive CD8+ T cells from blood, with Jurkat cell RNA spiked in. The source of these receptors is a human donor in good health. Some libraries in this study had Jurkat cell RNA spiked in. The CDR3 runs from the conserved cysteine through the conserved F or W. A D gene is named only where the DNA matches it firmly. For some rows the clone size is stated as once, few or many, or as a class when expanded; others skip it.

clone_size: few
d_call: NA
j_call: TRBJ1-5
v_call: TRBV4-3
cdr3_aa: CASSQVEGSNQPQHF
cdr3_nt: TGCGCCAGCAGCCAAGTGGAAGGTAGCAATCAGCCCCAGCATTTT

clone_size: many
d_call: NA
j_call: TRBJ2-3
v_call: TRBV4-1
cdr3_aa: CASSQEPRPTDTQYF
cdr3_nt: TGCGCCAGCAGCCAAGAACCTAGACCCACAGATACGCAGTATTTT

clone_size: many
d_call: TRBD2
j_call: TRBJ2-3
v_call: TRBV27
cdr3_aa: CASSLGLAGADTQYF
cdr3_nt: TGTGCCAGCAGTTTAGGTCTAGCGGGAGCAGATACGCAGTATTTT

clone_size: NA
d_call: NA
j_call: TRBJ2-6
v_call: TRBV15
cdr3_aa: CAIGYGRSGANVLTF
cdr3_nt: TGTGCCATCGGTTACGGGCGCTCTGGGGCCAACGTCCTGACTTTC

clone_size: NA
d_call: NA
j_call: TRBJ1-1
v_call: TRBV6-6
cdr3_aa: CAGSYAGYTEAFF
cdr3_nt: TGTGCCGGCAGTTACGCGGGATACACTGAAGCTTTCTTT

clone_size: NA
d_call: NA
j_call: TRBJ2-1
v_call: TRBV30
cdr3_aa: CAWSFDGGAYNEQFF
cdr3_nt: TGTGCCTGGAGTTTTGACGGGGGAGCCTACAATGAGCAGTTCTTC

clone_size: few
d_call: TRBD2
j_call: TRBJ2-7
v_call: TRBV27
cdr3_aa: CASSAGLAWRYEQYF
cdr3_nt: TGTGCCAGCAGTGCAGGACTAGCGTGGAGGTACGAGCAGTACTTC

clone_size: NA
d_call: NA
j_call: TRBJ2-7
v_call: TRBV30
cdr3_aa: CAWNEGPYEQYF
cdr3_nt: TGTGCCTGGAATGAGGGCCCCTACGAGCAGTACTTC

clone_size: NA
d_call: TRBD2
j_call: TRBJ2-3
v_call: TRBV6-2/TRBV6-3
cdr3_aa: CATQWGGEGLADLLTTDTQYF
cdr3_nt: TGTGCCACCCAGTGGGGGGGCGAAGGACTAGCGGACCTCTTGACCACAGATACGCAGTATTTT

clone_size: few
d_call: NA
j_call: TRBJ2-1
v_call: TRBV5-6
cdr3_aa: CASSPQTEEQFF
cdr3_nt: TGTGCCAGCAGCCCCCAGACGGAAGAGCAGTTCTTC

clone_size: few
d_call: NA
j_call: TRBJ2-5
v_call: TRBV12-3/TRBV12-4
cdr3_aa: CASSRGPTETQYF
cdr3_nt: TGTGCCAGCAGCAGAGGACCTACTGAGACCCAGTACTTC

clone_size: many
d_call: TRBD2
j_call: TRBJ2-7
v_call: TRBV20-1
cdr3_aa: CSARDGASGRWDEQYF
cdr3_nt: TGCAGTGCTAGAGATGGGGCTAGCGGGAGGTGGGACGAGCAGTACTTC

clone_size: NA
d_call: TRBD2
j_call: TRBJ2-2
v_call: TRBV3-1
cdr3_aa: CASSQSVWVSGGPRGELFF
cdr3_nt: TGTGCCAGCAGCCAATCCGTCTGGGTTAGCGGGGGGCCGAGAGGGGAGCTGTTTTTT

clone_size: NA
d_call: TRBD1
j_call: TRBJ2-7
v_call: TRBV27
cdr3_aa: CASGLLVGTGPYEQYF
cdr3_nt: TGTGCCAGCGGCCTCCTTGTGGGGACAGGCCCCTACGAGCAGTACTTC

clone_size: many
d_call: NA
j_call: TRBJ1-4
v_call: TRBV7-2
cdr3_aa: CASSPTGENEKLFF
cdr3_nt: TGTGCCAGCAGCCCAACGGGGGAAAATGAAAAACTGTTTTTT

clone_size: few
d_call: TRBD1
j_call: TRBJ2-1
v_call: TRBV27
cdr3_aa: CASSLEQGAYNEQFF
cdr3_nt: TGTGCCAGCAGTTTGGAACAGGGGGCCTACAATGAGCAGTTCTTC

clone_size: many
d_call: TRBD2
j_call: TRBJ2-3
v_call: TRBV5-1
cdr3_aa: CASSLELAGGPGYTQYF
cdr3_nt: TGCGCCAGCAGCTTGGAGCTGGCGGGAGGGCCCGGATATACGCAGTATTTT